Here is one T cell receptor beta chain with its context. Its antigen is as yet unknown. Generated by immunoSEQ multiplex PCR, the TCRdb table keeps only in-frame clones and is missing some. The sample has about 59,000 clones, 60% to 80% seen once. The sample originates from a study of vaccination effects on CD4 cells after COVID-19. Study outcomes and limitations: Missing from the study were early post-infection timepoints, and its convalescent patients were few. Marked clonal contraction of both clone types appeared late after vaccination.

The ends were cut back, 2 bases at V and 7 bases at J, with 15 bases in the middle. The CDR3 consists of 15 residues. From germline, CDR1 is SGHRS and CDR2 YFSETQ. With the ViraFEST assay, the study expanded antigen-specific CD4+ T cells using viral peptide pools, then sequenced them. Subsequent to a culture period of more than 9 days, CD4+ T cells were isolated. Each participant received a vaccine that was either BNT162b2 or mRNA-1273, given as two doses. In the vaccine recipients, nucleocapsid antibodies were negative and there was no prior SARS-CoV-2 infection. In culture with 10 IU/ml IL-2 and 9 to 10 ug/ml peptides, PBMC were grown at 1.5 million to 2 million per well.

V is TRBV5-1 and J is TRBJ2-2; D is possibly TRBD1 (6 bases). This clonotype was obtained from a human donor who received a COVID-19 vaccine. The material sequenced was CD4+ T cells from PBMCs cultured with HCoV-OC43 spike peptides, taken after COVID-19 vaccination. Subset described: HCoV-OC43 spike overlapping peptide pool stimulation. The chain's CDR3 is CASSFETGWGGELFF. The CDR3 region has the DNA TGCGCCAGCAGCTTCGAAACAGGGTGGGGCGGGGAGCTGTTTTTT.